This TCR beta chain was profiled in a study of CD8+ T cells in alopecia areata. Study summary: Tofacitinib therapy took 6 to 18 months; 6 months off drug came after.

The CDR3 consists of 15 residues. Per germline, CDR1 SQVTM and CDR2 ANQGSEA. The V gene lost 6 bases and the J gene lost 4 bases, with 21 bases spanning the gap. Whole-study findings and limits: Affected scalp, especially in alopecia totalis/universalis, had a higher clonality than normal scalp did.

With respect to this clone: Its cognate antigen is unknown.

cDNA serving as the sequencing template came from extracted, reverse transcribed RNA. The repertoire was sequenced with immunoSEQ multiplex PCR; TCRdb's copy has only in-frame clones and lacks some. The sample has some 240,000 clones, around 62% seen once. This TCR was sampled from a human donor with alopecia areata. V usage is TRBV29-1 and J usage is TRBJ1-1, with a weak D call TRBD1 (5 bases). Source: CD4+ T cells sorted from blood, taken at week 0. The CDR3 is CSVQTLTAQGTEAFF. CDR3 DNA: TGCAGCGTCCAGACATTGACAGCCCAGGGCACTGAAGCTTTCTTT.